Listed below are T cell receptor beta chains from one sample, sequenced in a study of patients and donors after allogeneic stem cell transplantation. TCRdb re-called the RT-PCR reads through MiXCR, storing one row per CDR3 protein. The sample comprises some 960,000 distinct CDR3 sequences, roughly 18% of which are singletons, and under 6.5% rests with the top ten. Material: blood, either unsorted or a sorted T cell fraction (not recorded which). The receptors originated from a human donor who was either an allogeneic HSCT recipient or a stem cell or donor lymphocyte infusion donor (not recorded which). It is not recorded whose cells these are; they may come from a transplant donor. Both conserved end residues are part of each CDR3. Fields, in order: CDR3 DNA, CDR3 protein, D gene, J gene, V gene, clone size. D genes are given only for firm matches. Part of the rows lack a size; the others show once, few, many or a class for expanded clones.

CDR3 DNA: TGTGCCAGCAGTGAAACAGGGGTTGGGCTCGTTTACGAGCAGTACTTC
CDR3 protein: CASSETGVGLVYEQYF
D gene: TRBD1
J gene: TRBJ2-7
V gene: TRBV2
clone size: few

CDR3 DNA: TGTGCCAGCAGCTTGGGGCAGGGGGCTTATGAGCCCCAGCATTTT
CDR3 protein: CASSLGQGAYEPQHF
D gene: TRBD1
J gene: TRBJ1-5
V gene: TRBV7-2
clone size: -

CDR3 DNA: TGTGCCACCTTGGACAGATCAAAAGGCTACACCTTC
CDR3 protein: CATLDRSKGYTF
D gene: -
J gene: TRBJ1-2
V gene: TRBV2
clone size: -

CDR3 DNA: TGTGCCAGCAGGGGGTGGGCTAGCGATCACAATGAGCAGTTCTTC
CDR3 protein: CASRGWASDHNEQFF
D gene: -
J gene: TRBJ2-1
V gene: TRBV7-9
clone size: -

CDR3 DNA: TGTGCCACCAGCAGTATCGGGGGGCGGAGGGCAGATACGCAGTATTTT
CDR3 protein: CATSSIGGRRADTQYF
D gene: -
J gene: TRBJ2-3
V gene: TRBV15
clone size: few

CDR3 DNA: TGTGCCAGCAGCTCACCGCGTCTCCTCAATGAGCAGTTCTTC
CDR3 protein: CASSSPRLLNEQFF
D gene: -
J gene: TRBJ2-1
V gene: TRBV7-9
clone size: -

CDR3 DNA: TGCAGTGCTAGTCTCCATCCCGGGACTCGATCCTACAATGAGCAGTTCTTC
CDR3 protein: CSASLHPGTRSYNEQFF
D gene: -
J gene: TRBJ2-1
V gene: TRBV20-1
clone size: few

CDR3 DNA: TGTGCCACCCGCCCAGGACAGGGCTATACCGGGGAGCTGTTTTTT
CDR3 protein: CATRPGQGYTGELFF
D gene: TRBD1
J gene: TRBJ2-2
V gene: TRBV24-1
clone size: few

CDR3 DNA: TGCGCCAGCAGCCAAGATACTGGGACAGGGGTAGGACCGTTCCATGAGCAGTTCTTC
CDR3 protein: CASSQDTGTGVGPFHEQFF
D gene: TRBD1
J gene: TRBJ2-1
V gene: TRBV4-3
clone size: few

CDR3 DNA: TGTGCCAGCAGTTTATACAGGGGTGGTACCGGGGAGCTGTTTTTT
CDR3 protein: CASSLYRGGTGELFF
D gene: TRBD1
J gene: TRBJ2-2
V gene: TRBV28
clone size: -

CDR3 DNA: TGTGCTAGCAGCTTAGGCGGGCGGGGGGGCCAAGAGACCCAGTACTTC
CDR3 protein: CASSLGGRGGQETQYF
D gene: TRBD2
J gene: TRBJ2-5
V gene: TRBV7-7
clone size: -

CDR3 DNA: TGCGCCAGCAGCAGAGGACAGGACCGGAACACTGAAGCTTTCTTT
CDR3 protein: CASSRGQDRNTEAFF
D gene: TRBD1
J gene: TRBJ1-1
V gene: TRBV5-1
clone size: -

CDR3 DNA: TGTGCCAGCAGACCCGACACCCCCTACGAGCAGTACTTC
CDR3 protein: CASRPDTPYEQYF
D gene: -
J gene: TRBJ2-7
V gene: TRBV2
clone size: few

CDR3 DNA: TGCGCCAGCAGCCAAGATCTTATGGTGGCAGAAAGCTCCTATAATTCACCCCTCCACTTT
CDR3 protein: CASSQDLMVAESSYNSPLHF
D gene: -
J gene: TRBJ1-6
V gene: TRBV4-3
clone size: -

CDR3 DNA: TGTGCCAGCAGCGCCGGACGGGGACAGGGGAATTCACCCCTCCACTTT
CDR3 protein: CASSAGRGQGNSPLHF
D gene: TRBD1
J gene: TRBJ1-6
V gene: TRBV5-6
clone size: -

CDR3 DNA: TGCAGTGCTAAGACGACTAGCGATCCCTCCTACGAGCAGTACTTC
CDR3 protein: CSAKTTSDPSYEQYF
D gene: TRBD2
J gene: TRBJ2-7
V gene: TRBV20-1
clone size: -

CDR3 DNA: TGTGCCAGCAGCTTAGGGGGAGGCCCACTCTACGAGCAGTACTTC
CDR3 protein: CASSLGGGPLYEQYF
D gene: -
J gene: TRBJ2-7
V gene: TRBV7-9
clone size: -

CDR3 DNA: TGCGCCAGCAGCCTGGATTTCGACACTGAAGCTTTCTTT
CDR3 protein: CASSLDFDTEAFF
D gene: -
J gene: TRBJ1-1
V gene: TRBV5-1
clone size: many

CDR3 DNA: TGTGCCAGCAGTGAAGGGACAGGGGGCTCTGAAGCTTTCTTT
CDR3 protein: CASSEGTGGSEAFF
D gene: TRBD1
J gene: TRBJ1-1
V gene: TRBV25-1
clone size: few

CDR3 DNA: TGTGCCAGCAGCGCTAGCGGGAGAGGAAGGGGCAATGAGCAGTTCTTC
CDR3 protein: CASSASGRGRGNEQFF
D gene: TRBD2
J gene: TRBJ2-1
V gene: TRBV9
clone size: -

CDR3 DNA: TGTGCCAGCAGCTTCACAGGGGTGGCATGGACTGAAGCTTTCTTT
CDR3 protein: CASSFTGVAWTEAFF
D gene: TRBD1
J gene: TRBJ1-1
V gene: TRBV12-3/TRBV12-4
clone size: few

CDR3 DNA: TGTGCCAGCAGTGGTCGGACAGGGCACGGCTACACCTTC
CDR3 protein: CASSGRTGHGYTF
D gene: TRBD1
J gene: TRBJ1-2
V gene: TRBV25-1
clone size: -

CDR3 DNA: TGTGCCAGCAGCTTAGATGGACTAGTCTTTTACAATGAGCAGTTCTTC
CDR3 protein: CASSLDGLVFYNEQFF
D gene: TRBD2
J gene: TRBJ2-1
V gene: TRBV4-2
clone size: few

CDR3 DNA: TGTGCCAGCAGCTTAGGAGGCGGGGGGGGCCAAGAGACCCAGTACTTC
CDR3 protein: CASSLGGGGGQETQYF
D gene: TRBD2
J gene: TRBJ2-5
V gene: TRBV7-2
clone size: few

CDR3 DNA: TGTGCCTGGAAGGATGGCTTAGCCAAAAACATTCAGTACTTC
CDR3 protein: CAWKDGLAKNIQYF
D gene: -
J gene: TRBJ2-4
V gene: TRBV30
clone size: -

CDR3 DNA: TGTGCCAGCAGTTACTCGACAGGTCCGGCCGTCGCTGAAAAACTGTTTTTT
CDR3 protein: CASSYSTGPAVAEKLFF
D gene: -
J gene: TRBJ1-4
V gene: TRBV6-2/TRBV6-3
clone size: -

CDR3 DNA: TGCGCCAGCAGAAACAGGGGAGAAGCTTTCTTT
CDR3 protein: CASRNRGEAFF
D gene: TRBD1
J gene: TRBJ1-1
V gene: TRBV10-2
clone size: -

CDR3 DNA: TGCAGTGCTAGAGATTCAGCGATAATTTACGAGCAGTACTTC
CDR3 protein: CSARDSAIIYEQYF
D gene: -
J gene: TRBJ2-7
V gene: TRBV20-1
clone size: -

CDR3 DNA: TGTGCCAGCAGCTTAGCGAGGACAACCTATAATTCACCCCTCCACTTT
CDR3 protein: CASSLARTTYNSPLHF
D gene: -
J gene: TRBJ1-6
V gene: TRBV7-9
clone size: few

CDR3 DNA: TGCGCCAGCAGCTCGGTGCCGGGGAGCTACAATGAGCAGTTCTTC
CDR3 protein: CASSSVPGSYNEQFF
D gene: -
J gene: TRBJ2-1
V gene: TRBV5-1
clone size: -

CDR3 DNA: TGTGCCAGCAGTAACCGACTAGCGTCCCAAGAGACCCAGTACTTC
CDR3 protein: CASSNRLASQETQYF
D gene: TRBD2
J gene: TRBJ2-5
V gene: TRBV27
clone size: -

CDR3 DNA: TGCGCCAGCGGGGGGAATAATGAAAAACTGTTTTTT
CDR3 protein: CASGGNNEKLFF
D gene: -
J gene: TRBJ1-4
V gene: TRBV4-1
clone size: few

CDR3 DNA: TGTGCCAGCAGCCCGGGGTTTCTACTCAAGGCGGGCACTGAAGCTTTCTTT
CDR3 protein: CASSPGFLLKAGTEAFF
D gene: -
J gene: TRBJ1-1
V gene: TRBV5-4
clone size: few

CDR3 DNA: TGTGCCACCAGTGACAGTGGGAAGGTTGCTGAAGCTTTCTTT
CDR3 protein: CATSDSGKVAEAFF
D gene: -
J gene: TRBJ1-1
V gene: TRBV24-1
clone size: few

CDR3 DNA: TGCGCCAGCAACTTGGGCGGGAGCCTCCAAGAGACCCAGTACTTC
CDR3 protein: CASNLGGSLQETQYF
D gene: TRBD2
J gene: TRBJ2-5
V gene: TRBV5-1
clone size: -

CDR3 DNA: TGTGCCAGCAGCTGGGGGGACACTGAAGCTTTCTTT
CDR3 protein: CASSWGDTEAFF
D gene: -
J gene: TRBJ1-1
V gene: TRBV5-6
clone size: many

CDR3 DNA: TGTGCCAGCGGGGGGGACGAGCAGTACTTC
CDR3 protein: CASGGDEQYF
D gene: TRBD2
J gene: TRBJ2-7
V gene: TRBV27
clone size: many

CDR3 DNA: TGTGCCAGCAGGCTACTACACCAGCCCCAGCATTTT
CDR3 protein: CASRLLHQPQHF
D gene: -
J gene: TRBJ1-5
V gene: TRBV12-3/TRBV12-4
clone size: -

CDR3 DNA: TGCAGTGCTAGGACTAGCGGGGATTATACCCAGTACTTC
CDR3 protein: CSARTSGDYTQYF
D gene: TRBD2
J gene: TRBJ2-5
V gene: TRBV20-1
clone size: few

CDR3 DNA: TGTGCCAGCAGGAGAGGAACTAATAGCAATCAGCCCCAGCATTTT
CDR3 protein: CASRRGTNSNQPQHF
D gene: -
J gene: TRBJ1-5
V gene: TRBV12-3/TRBV12-4
clone size: -

CDR3 DNA: TGTGCCAGCAGTTCCCCCTTGGGACAGCAGTTCTTC
CDR3 protein: CASSSPLGQQFF
D gene: -
J gene: TRBJ2-1
V gene: TRBV6-5
clone size: few

CDR3 DNA: TGTGCCAGTAGTGGCGGGATATCCGAGCAGTACTTC
CDR3 protein: CASSGGISEQYF
D gene: -
J gene: TRBJ2-7
V gene: TRBV19
clone size: few

CDR3 DNA: TGTGCCAGCAGCCAACACACAGCATCTAACTATGGCTACACCTTC
CDR3 protein: CASSQHTASNYGYTF
D gene: -
J gene: TRBJ1-2
V gene: TRBV14
clone size: -

CDR3 DNA: TGTGCCAGCAGCCATAACAGGGTTGGCACTGAAGCTTTCTTT
CDR3 protein: CASSHNRVGTEAFF
D gene: -
J gene: TRBJ1-1
V gene: TRBV3-1
clone size: -

CDR3 DNA: TGCAGTGGCCCTTTAGGGGACTATGGCTACACCTTC
CDR3 protein: CSGPLGDYGYTF
D gene: -
J gene: TRBJ1-2
V gene: TRBV20-1
clone size: few

CDR3 DNA: TGTGCCAGCAGTTTGGGACAGGGGTACGGTGAGCAGTTCTTC
CDR3 protein: CASSLGQGYGEQFF
D gene: TRBD1
J gene: TRBJ2-1
V gene: TRBV28
clone size: -

CDR3 DNA: TGTGCCAGCAGTGGAGCCAGGGGTAACACTGAAGCTTTCTTT
CDR3 protein: CASSGARGNTEAFF
D gene: -
J gene: TRBJ1-1
V gene: TRBV6-1
clone size: -

CDR3 DNA: TGTGCCAGCAGGGAGTGGGACCCCACAGATACGCAGTATTTT
CDR3 protein: CASREWDPTDTQYF
D gene: -
J gene: TRBJ2-3
V gene: TRBV6-2/TRBV6-3
clone size: -

CDR3 DNA: TGTGCCAGCAGATCGAACCGGGACCCAGTCACTACGCAGTATTTT
CDR3 protein: CASRSNRDPVTTQYF
D gene: -
J gene: TRBJ2-3
V gene: TRBV12-3/TRBV12-4
clone size: few

CDR3 DNA: TGTGCCAGCAGCGTATCCTGGGGGGACGGGATTTACAATGAGCAGTTCTTC
CDR3 protein: CASSVSWGDGIYNEQFF
D gene: -
J gene: TRBJ2-1
V gene: TRBV9
clone size: few